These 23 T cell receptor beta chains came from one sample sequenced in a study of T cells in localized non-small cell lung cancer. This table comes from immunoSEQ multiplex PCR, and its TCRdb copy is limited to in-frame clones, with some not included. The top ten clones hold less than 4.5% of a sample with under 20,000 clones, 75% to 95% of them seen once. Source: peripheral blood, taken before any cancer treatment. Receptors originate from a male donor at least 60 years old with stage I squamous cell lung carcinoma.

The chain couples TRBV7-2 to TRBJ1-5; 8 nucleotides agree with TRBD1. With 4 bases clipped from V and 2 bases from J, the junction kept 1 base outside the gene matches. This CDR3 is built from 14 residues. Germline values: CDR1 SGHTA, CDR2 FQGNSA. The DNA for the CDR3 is TGTGCCAGCAGCTCACAGGGGGGCAATCAGCCCCAGCATTTT. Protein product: CASSSQGGNQPQHF.

In DNA, the CDR3 is TGTGCCTGGAGTACCGGGGTTCGAGACCAGCCCCAGCATTTT. Amino acids: CAWSTGVRDQPQHF. The rearrangement links TRBV30 to TRBJ1-5, with unresolved D. CDR3 length: 14 residues. V was clipped by 2 bases and J by 7 bases, with 15 bases between them. The germline gives CDR1 GTSNPN, CDR2 SVGIG (reference sequence).

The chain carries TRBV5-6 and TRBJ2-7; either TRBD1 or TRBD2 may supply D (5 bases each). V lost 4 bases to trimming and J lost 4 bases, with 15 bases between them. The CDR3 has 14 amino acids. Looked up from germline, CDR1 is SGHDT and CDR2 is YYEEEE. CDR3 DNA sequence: TGTGCCAGCAGCCGGGGACGGTCGAATTACGAGCAGTACTTC. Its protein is CASSRGRSNYEQYF.

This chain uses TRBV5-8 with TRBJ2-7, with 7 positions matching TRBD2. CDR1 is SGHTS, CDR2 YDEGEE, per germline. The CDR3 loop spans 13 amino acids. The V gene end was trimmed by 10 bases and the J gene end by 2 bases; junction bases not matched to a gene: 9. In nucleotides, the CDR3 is TGTGCCGGCGGGAGAGGGGCGGCCTACGAGCAGTACTTC. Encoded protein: CAGGRGAAYEQYF.

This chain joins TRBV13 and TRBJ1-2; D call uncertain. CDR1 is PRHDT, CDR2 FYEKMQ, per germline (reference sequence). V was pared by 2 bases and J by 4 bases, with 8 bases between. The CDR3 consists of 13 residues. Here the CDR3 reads CASSLWGAYGYTF. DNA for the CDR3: TGTGCCAGCAGCTTATGGGGTGCCTATGGCTACACCTTC. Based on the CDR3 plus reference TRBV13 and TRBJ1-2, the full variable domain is AAGVIQSPRHLIKEKRETATLKCYPIPRHDTVYWYQQGPGQDPQFLISFYEKMQSDKGSIPDRFSAQQFSDYHSELNMSSLELGDSALYFCASSLWGAYGYTFGSGTRLTVV.

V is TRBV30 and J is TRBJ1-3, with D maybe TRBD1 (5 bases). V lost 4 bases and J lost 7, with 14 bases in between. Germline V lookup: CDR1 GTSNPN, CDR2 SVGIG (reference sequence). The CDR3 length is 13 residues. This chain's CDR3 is CAWMGTFRNTIYF. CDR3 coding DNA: TGTGCCTGGATGGGGACCTTTAGGAACACCATATATTTT.

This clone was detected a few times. The CDR3 reads CASSREREIYEQYF. The DNA for the CDR3 is TGCGCCAGCAGCCGGGAGCGGGAGATCTACGAGCAGTACTTC. This chain uses TRBV4-3 with TRBJ2-7; 8 bases are a match to TRBD2. Germline V lookup: CDR1 LGHNA, CDR2 YSLEER. The CDR3 length is 14 residues. Trimming took 4 bases from V and 3 from J; bases not matched to a gene: 5.

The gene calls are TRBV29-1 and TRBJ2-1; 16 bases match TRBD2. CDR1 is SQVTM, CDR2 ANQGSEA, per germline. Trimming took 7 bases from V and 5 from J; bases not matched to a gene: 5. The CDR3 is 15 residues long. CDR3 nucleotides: TGCAGCGCCTCGGGGACTAGCGGGAGGGACAATGAGCAGTTCTTC. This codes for CSASGTSGRDNEQFF.

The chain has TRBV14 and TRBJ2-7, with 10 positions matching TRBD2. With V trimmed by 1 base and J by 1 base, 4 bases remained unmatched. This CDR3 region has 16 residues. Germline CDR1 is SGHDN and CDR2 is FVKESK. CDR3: CASSQAEGLASYEQYF. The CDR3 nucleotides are TGTGCCAGCAGCCAAGCGGAGGGACTAGCGTCCTACGAGCAGTACTTC.

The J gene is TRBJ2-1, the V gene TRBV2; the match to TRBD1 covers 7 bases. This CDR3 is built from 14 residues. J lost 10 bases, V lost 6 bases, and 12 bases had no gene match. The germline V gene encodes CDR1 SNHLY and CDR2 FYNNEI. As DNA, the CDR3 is TGTGCCAGCAGATCCCGGGACAGACTATCCGAGCAGTTCTTC. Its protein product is CASRSRDRLSEQFF.

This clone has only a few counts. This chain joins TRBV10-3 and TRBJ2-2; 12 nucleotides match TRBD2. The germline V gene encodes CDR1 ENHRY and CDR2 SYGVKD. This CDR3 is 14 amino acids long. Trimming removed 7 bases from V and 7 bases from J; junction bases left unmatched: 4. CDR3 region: CAIMRTSGDGELFF. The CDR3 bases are TGTGCCATCATGCGGACTAGCGGGGACGGGGAGCTGTTTTTT.

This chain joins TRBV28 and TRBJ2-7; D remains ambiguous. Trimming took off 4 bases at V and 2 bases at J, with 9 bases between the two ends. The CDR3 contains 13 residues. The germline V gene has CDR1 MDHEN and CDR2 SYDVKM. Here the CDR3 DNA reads TGTGCCAGCAGTTCGACATGGCCCTACGAGCAGTACTTC. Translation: CASSSTWPYEQYF.

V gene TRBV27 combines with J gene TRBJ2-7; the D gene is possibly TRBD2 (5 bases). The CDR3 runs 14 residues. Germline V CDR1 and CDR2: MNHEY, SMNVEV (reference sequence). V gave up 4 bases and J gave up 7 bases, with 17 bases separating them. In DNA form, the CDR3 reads TGTGCCAGCAGTTGGGGAGCGGTCCCCTGGGAGCAGTACTTC. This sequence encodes CASSWGAVPWEQYF.

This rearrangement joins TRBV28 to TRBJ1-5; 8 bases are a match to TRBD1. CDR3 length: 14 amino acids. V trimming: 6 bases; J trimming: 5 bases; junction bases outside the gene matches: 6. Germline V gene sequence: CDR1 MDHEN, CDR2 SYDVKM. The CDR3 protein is CASSPHRGYQPQHF. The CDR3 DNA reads TGTGCCAGCAGCCCCCACAGGGGGTATCAGCCCCAGCATTTT.

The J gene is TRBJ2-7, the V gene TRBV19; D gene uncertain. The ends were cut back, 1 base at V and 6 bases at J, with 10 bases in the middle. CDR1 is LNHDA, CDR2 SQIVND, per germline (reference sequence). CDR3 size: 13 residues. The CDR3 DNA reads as TGTGCCAGTAGTATAGGGGCAGGTGGCGAGCAGTACTTC. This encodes CASSIGAGGEQYF.

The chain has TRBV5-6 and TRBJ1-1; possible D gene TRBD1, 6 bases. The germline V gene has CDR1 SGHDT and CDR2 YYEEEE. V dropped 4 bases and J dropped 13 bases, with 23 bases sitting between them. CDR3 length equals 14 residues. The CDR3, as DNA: TGTGCCAGCAGCGAGGGGGTCACAACCCTCCCAATTTTCTTT. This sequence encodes CASSEGVTTLPIFF. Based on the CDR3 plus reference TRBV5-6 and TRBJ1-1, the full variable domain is DAGVTQSPTHLIKTRGQQVTLRCSPKSGHDTVSWYQQALGQGPQFIFQYYEEEERQRGNFPDRFSGHQFPNYSSELNVNALLLGDSALYLCASSEGVTTLPIFFGQGTRLTVV.

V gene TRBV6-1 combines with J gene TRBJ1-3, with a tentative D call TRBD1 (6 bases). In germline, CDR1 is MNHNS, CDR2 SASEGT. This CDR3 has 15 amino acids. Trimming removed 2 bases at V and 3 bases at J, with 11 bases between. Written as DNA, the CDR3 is TGTGCCAGCAGTGAAATCGGCAGGGGTGGAAACACCATATATTTT. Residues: CASSEIGRGGNTIYF.

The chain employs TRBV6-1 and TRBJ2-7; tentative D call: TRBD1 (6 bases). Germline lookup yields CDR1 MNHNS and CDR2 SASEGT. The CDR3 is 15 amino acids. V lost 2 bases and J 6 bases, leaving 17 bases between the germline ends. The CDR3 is CASSELEQGLSEQYF. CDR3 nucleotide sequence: TGTGCCAGCAGTGAACTAGAGCAGGGGCTAAGCGAGCAGTACTTC.

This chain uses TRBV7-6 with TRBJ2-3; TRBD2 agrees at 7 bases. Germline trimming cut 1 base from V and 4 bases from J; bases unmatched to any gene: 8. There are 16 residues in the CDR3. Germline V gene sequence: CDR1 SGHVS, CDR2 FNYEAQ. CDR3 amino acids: CASSLGVGGPSDTQYF. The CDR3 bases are TGTGCCAGCAGCTTAGGGGTGGGAGGGCCTTCAGATACGCAGTATTTT.

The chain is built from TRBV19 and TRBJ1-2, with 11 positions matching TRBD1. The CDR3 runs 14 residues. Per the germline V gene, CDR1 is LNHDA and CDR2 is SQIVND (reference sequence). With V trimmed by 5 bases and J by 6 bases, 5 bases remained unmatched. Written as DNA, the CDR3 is TGTGCCAGTAGTTCCGGACAGGGGGCCGATGGCTACACCTTC. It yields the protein CASSSGQGADGYTF.

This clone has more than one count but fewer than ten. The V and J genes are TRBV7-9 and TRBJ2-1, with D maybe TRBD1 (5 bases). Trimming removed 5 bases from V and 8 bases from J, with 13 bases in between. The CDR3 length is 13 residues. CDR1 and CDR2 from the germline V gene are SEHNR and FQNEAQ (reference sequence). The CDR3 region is CASSEGAWDEQFF. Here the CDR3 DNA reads TGTGCCAGCAGCGAAGGGGCTTGGGATGAGCAGTTCTTC.

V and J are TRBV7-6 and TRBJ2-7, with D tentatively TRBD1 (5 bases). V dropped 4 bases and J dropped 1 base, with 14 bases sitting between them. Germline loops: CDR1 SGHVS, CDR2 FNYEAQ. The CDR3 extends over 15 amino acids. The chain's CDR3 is CASSSPQVGSYEQYF. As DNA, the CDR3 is TGTGCCAGCAGCTCACCACAGGTGGGGTCCTACGAGCAGTACTTC.

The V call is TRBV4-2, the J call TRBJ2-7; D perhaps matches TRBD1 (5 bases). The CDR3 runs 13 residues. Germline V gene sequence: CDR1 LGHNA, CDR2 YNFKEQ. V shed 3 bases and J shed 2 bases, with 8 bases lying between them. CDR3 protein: CASSQDITYEQYF. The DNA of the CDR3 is TGTGCCAGCAGCCAGGACATCACCTACGAGCAGTACTTC.